The 12 T cell receptor beta chains below were found in one sample sequenced in a study of T-cell reconstitution after alpha-beta-depleted transplantation in children. Unique molecular identifiers were incorporated when the TCRbeta library was constructed. TCRdb redid the calling of the PCR reads with MiXCR, one entry per CDR3 protein. This table has over 70,000 distinct CDR3 sequences, over 9% appearing once. The sequencing here drew on PBMCs from the stem cell graft donor, taken from the stem cell graft. These receptors all stem from a human donor who donated a stem cell graft to a child with inherited bone marrow failure.

This clonotype was recorded at least ten times. The V call is TRBV27, the J call TRBJ1-1; D is ambiguous. CDR1 MNHEY and CDR2 SMNVEV come from the germline V gene (reference sequence). The CDR3 length is 14 residues. With 8 bases removed from V and 6 bases from J, the gap between germline ends came to 19 bases. CDR3 region: CASGSPFPNAEAFF. Written as DNA, the CDR3 is TGTGCCAGCGGTAGTCCATTTCCTAACGCTGAAGCTTTCTTT.

This chain uses TRBV2 with TRBJ2-3; D is undetermined. V lost 10 bases and J lost 6, with 14 bases in between. CDR3 size: 12 residues. Germline V lookup: CDR1 SNHLY, CDR2 FYNNEI. CDR3 residues: CAILGPPDTQYF. DNA of the CDR3: TGTGCCATTCTCGGTCCCCCGGATACGCAGTATTTT.

In this sample, this clonotype is medium-sized (0.01 to 0.1%). The chain joins TRBV4-2 to TRBJ2-2; TRBD2 matches at 13 bases. J gave up 4 bases and V 1 base, and 9 bases lay outside the gene matches. There are 19 residues in the CDR3. Germline V gene data show CDR1 as LGHNA and CDR2 as YNFKEQ. The CDR3 region has the DNA TGTGCCAGCAGCCAAGTCCCGGGACTAGCGGGATTTGGCACCGGGGAGCTGTTTTTT. It is translated as CASSQVPGLAGFGTGELFF.

This clonotype was recorded at least ten times. The V and J genes are TRBV7-6 and TRBJ2-1; TRBD1 aligns across 12 bases. Unmatched junction bases numbered 5, after V lost 5 bases and J lost 9 bases. Per the germline V gene, CDR1 is SGHVS and CDR2 is FNYEAQ. The CDR3 runs to 14 residues. The CDR3 DNA follows: TGTGCCAGCAGCCCGGGACAGGGGGCGGGTGAGCAGTTCTTC. It translates to CASSPGQGAGEQFF.

This clonotype was observed many times. The J gene is TRBJ1-1, the V gene TRBV12-3 or TRBV12-4; TRBD1 aligns across 7 bases. The CDR3 runs to 15 residues. The ends lost 6 bases at V and 2 bases at J; junction bases unmatched: 9. CDR3 protein: CASSGGQVVNTEAFF. CDR3 DNA: TGTGCCAGCAGCGGAGGACAGGTAGTCAACACTGAAGCTTTCTTT.

This clonotype was counted many times. The chain combines TRBV4-1 with TRBJ2-1, with D unresolved. V was pared by 0 bases and J by 7 bases, with 19 bases between. The germline gives CDR1 MGHRA, CDR2 YSYEKL. The CDR3 totals 17 residues. The CDR3: CASSQDIGWTKPNEQFF. The DNA of the CDR3 is TGCGCCAGCAGCCAAGACATCGGCTGGACGAAACCAAATGAGCAGTTCTTC.

At least ten counts were recorded for this clonotype. The chain has TRBV12-3 or TRBV12-4 and TRBJ2-7; D might be TRBD1 (5 bases). The CDR3 has 16 residues. Trimming took 3 bases from V and 4 from J, leaving 19 bases between them. CDR3 nucleotide sequence: TGTGCCAGCAGTTTCACAGGCCCAACGCCCGGTTACGAGCAGTACTTC. Residues: CASSFTGPTPGYEQYF.

This clonotype has more than one count but fewer than ten. V gene TRBV6-2 or TRBV6-3 combines with J gene TRBJ2-5, with D possibly TRBD2 on 5 matching bases. Trimming removed 2 bases at V and 4 bases at J, with 14 bases between. The CDR3 contains 15 residues. CDR1 and CDR2 (germline): MNHEY, SVGEGT. CDR3 residues: CASSYGLLGGETQYF. CDR3 bases: TGTGCCAGCAGTTACGGACTTCTCGGCGGAGAGACCCAGTACTTC.

The table lists this clonotype with many counts. This rearrangement joins TRBV7-2 to TRBJ2-7; D assignment may be TRBD1 or TRBD2 (5 bases each). Deletions cut 1 base from V and 7 bases from J, with 11 bases between. The germline V gene has CDR1 SGHTA and CDR2 FQGNSA. The CDR3 extends over 13 amino acids. CDR3 coding DNA: TGTGCCAGCAGCTTAGGCTTGTGGGGGGAGCAGTACTTC. It encodes CASSLGLWGEQYF.

This clonotype was recorded at least ten times. The chain carries TRBV29-1 and TRBJ1-1; D perhaps matches TRBD1 (5 bases). The CDR3 has 11 residues. V dropped 4 bases and J dropped 4 bases, with 7 bases sitting between them. Germline values: CDR1 SQVTM, CDR2 ANQGSEA. The CDR3 nucleotides read TGCAGCGTTGCCGACAGCACTGAAGCTTTCTTT. This translates into CSVADSTEAFF.

This clonotype was detected ten times or more. This chain joins TRBV20-1 and TRBJ1-1, with D tentatively TRBD1 (5 bases). From germline, CDR1 is DFQATT and CDR2 SNEGSKA (reference sequence). The CDR3 has 15 amino acids. V was trimmed by 0 bases and J by 2 bases, leaving 13 bases between them. The DNA of the CDR3 is TGCAGTGCTAGAGAGGGGGGTCCCGACAACACTGAAGCTTTCTTT. The encoded protein is CSAREGGPDNTEAFF.

This clonotype was seen ten or more times. The chain has TRBV10-3 and TRBJ1-3; TRBD1 agrees at 8 bases. The germline CDR1 and CDR2 sequences are ENHRY and SYGVKD. This CDR3 is built from 14 residues. The V gene end was trimmed by 4 bases and the J gene end by 2 bases; junction bases not matched to a gene: 1. This chain's CDR3 is CAISGTGTGNTIYF. Here the CDR3 DNA reads TGTGCCATCAGTGGGACAGGGACTGGAAACACCATATATTTT.